This T cell receptor (beta chain) was identified in a study of PD-1 blockade in classical Hodgkin lymphoma. Study findings and constraints: For complete responders, baseline diversity was comparable to that of newly diagnosed patients.

This clone was found once. Its specificity is not known. Germline CDR1 MNHEY, CDR2 SVGAGI. This CDR3 is built from 15 residues. Trimming took 4 bases from V and 5 from J; bases not matched to a gene: 7. Relapses following autologous stem cell transplantation were seen in all patients, with brentuximab vedotin exposure varying. The table came from immunoSEQ multiplex PCR; TCRdb's copy has only in-frame clones and leaves some out. The sample includes some 45,000 clones, approximately 91% of them seen just once. This TCR was recovered from a human donor with classical Hodgkin lymphoma. This rearrangement joins TRBV6-5 to TRBJ1-4; the match to TRBD1 covers 7 bases. The sample here was peripheral blood mononuclear cells (PBMCs), taken at baseline. The CDR3 protein is CASSLVTGKNEKLFF. The DNA of the CDR3 is TGTGCCAGCAGTTTGGTGACAGGGAAAAATGAAAAACTGTTTTTT.